This TCR beta chain was sequenced in a study of regulatory T cells in long-lasting Graves disease. The CDR3 is 14 residues long. Trimming cost V 2 bases and J 4 bases; bases outside gene matches: 5. Looked up from germline, CDR1 is SGHRS and CDR2 is YFSETQ. Building of the TCR beta libraries involved iRepertoire HTBI primers and Arm-PCR of CDR3 regions. TCRdb independently ran MiXCR on the multiplex PCR reads; one entry per CDR3 protein. The repertoire holds under 250,000 distinct CDR3 sequences, with roughly 20% as singletons. Specified time point: newly diagnosed GD, antithyroid drugs for less than 3 months. PBMCs provided the RNA from which the TCR library was made. These records were also assigned to another study, of T cells in Graves' hyperthyroidism and ophthalmopathy.

This clonotype was sampled from a woman in her twenties or thirties with Graves disease. The chain combines TRBV5-1 with TRBJ1-2; 7 bases align to TRBD1. The input for sequencing was peripheral blood mononuclear cells (PBMCs), taken at new diagnosis, from a patient treated with antithyroid drugs. The CDR3 sequence: CASSLSGTAYGYTF. The CDR3 DNA sequence: TGCGCCAGCAGCTTATCCGGGACAGCCTATGGCTACACCTTC. Based on the CDR3 plus reference TRBV5-1 and TRBJ1-2, the full variable domain is KAGVTQTPRYLIKTRGQQVTLSCSPISGHRSVSWYQQTPGQGLQFLFEYFSETQRNKGNFPGRFSGRQFSNSRSEMNVSTLELGDSALYLCASSLSGTAYGYTFGSGTRLTVV.